The present T cell receptor beta chain was sequenced within a study of shared clonotypes between healthy human individuals. Broader study findings: Roughly 5% of naive CD4 clonotypes were common to several donors.

This clone was counted once. The antigen remains unidentified. Nashville, Tennessee was home to all donors, who were Caucasian adults. The CD8 memory fraction combined CD45RO+ cells with TemRA cells (CCR7-negative CD45RA+). The material for each subset, its genomic DNA, was split evenly across several immunoSEQ plates. The method was immunoSEQ multiplex PCR; TCRdb's version includes in-frame clones alone and lacks a portion of them. Here the sample spans about 120,000 clones, more than 65% being singletons. V lost 4 bases, J lost 0 bases, and 10 bases stayed unmatched. CDR1 is SNHLY and CDR2 is FYNNEI in the germline V gene. This CDR3 region has 17 residues.

The clonotype comes from a woman aged 25-40 years in good health. Sequenced: memory CD8+ T cells sorted from blood. The subset was: CD45RO+ cells pooled with CCR7-negative TemRA cells. This sequence joins TRBV2 and TRBJ2-3, with 7 bases that match TRBD1. The CDR3 reads CASSGQGTTSSTDTQYF. The CDR3 DNA reads TGTGCCAGCAGTGGACAGGGAACCACCAGTAGCACAGATACGCAGTATTTT. Variable domain in full (rest from reference TRBV2 and TRBJ2-3): EPEVTQTPSHQVTQMGQEVILRCVPISNHLYFYWYRQILGQKVEFLVSFYNNEISEKSEIFDDQFSVERPDGSNFTLKIRSTKLEDSAMYFCASSGQGTTSSTDTQYFGPGTRLTVL.